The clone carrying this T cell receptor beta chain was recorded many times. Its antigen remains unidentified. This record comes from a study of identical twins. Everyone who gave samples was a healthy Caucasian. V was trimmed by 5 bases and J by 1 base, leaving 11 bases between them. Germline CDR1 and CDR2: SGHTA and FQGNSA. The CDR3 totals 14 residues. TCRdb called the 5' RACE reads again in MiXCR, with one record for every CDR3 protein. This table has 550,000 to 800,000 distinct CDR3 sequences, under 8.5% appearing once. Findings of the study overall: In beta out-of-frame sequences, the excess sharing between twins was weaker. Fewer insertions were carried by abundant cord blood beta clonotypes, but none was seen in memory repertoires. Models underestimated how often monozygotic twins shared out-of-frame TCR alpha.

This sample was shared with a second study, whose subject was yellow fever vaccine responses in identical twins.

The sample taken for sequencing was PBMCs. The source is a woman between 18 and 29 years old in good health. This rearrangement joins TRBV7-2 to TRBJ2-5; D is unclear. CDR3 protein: CASSRAHFQETQYF. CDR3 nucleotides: TGTGCCAGCAGCCGGGCCCATTTCCAAGAGACCCAGTACTTC. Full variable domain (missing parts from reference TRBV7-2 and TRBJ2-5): GAGVSQSPSNKVTEKGKDVELRCDPISGHTALYWYRQSLGQGLEFLIYFQGNSAPDKSGLPSDRFSAERTGGSVSTLTIQRTQQEDSAVYLCASSRAHFQETQYFGPGTRLLVL.